The 6 T cell receptor beta chains in this list originate from one sample, sequenced in a study of OX40 agonist ivuxolimab in advanced cancers. Libraries came from the immunoSEQ multiplex PCR assay. TCRdb obtained this table from immuneACCESS and retained in-frame rearrangements with V and J assigned. These tables miss some clones; where compared with another copy, unresolved V genes account for less than half of the shortfall, and the remainder is unexplained. This sample lists roughly 60,000 clones; about 88% were detected once. The biggest ten clones account for approximately 4% of the sample. Sequenced here: CD4+ or CD8+ T cells sorted from blood, sampled in a trial of the OX40 agonist ivuxolimab. These receptors came from an adult with an advanced solid tumor such as melanoma, head and neck, liver or kidney cancer.

This clone came up once. The chain recombines TRBV5-6 with TRBJ1-6, with D unresolved. Between the trimmed V and J ends, which lost 2 bases and 13 bases, there was a span of 10 bases. This CDR3 spans 12 amino acids. The germline CDR1 and CDR2 sequences are SGHDT and YYEEEE. The CDR3 DNA reads TGTGCCAGCAGCTTTGACACTTTCCCCCTCCACTTT. Protein sequence: CASSFDTFPLHF.

The genes are TRBV2 and TRBJ1-5, with D possibly TRBD1 on 6 matching bases. V was cut by 4 bases and J by 4 bases, with 11 bases left in between. CDR3 length equals 14 residues. CDR1 is SNHLY, CDR2 FYNNEI, per germline. CDR3 bases: TGTGCCAGCAGTGGACAGGATCAAAATCAGCCCCAGCATTTT. Protein product: CASSGQDQNQPQHF.

This clone showed up just once. In DNA form, the CDR3 reads TGTGCCAGTAGTATAGTGTTGCGGGCAAATCAGCCCCAGCATTTT. Translated: CASSIVLRANQPQHF. The rearrangement joins TRBV19 to TRBJ1-5, with D uncertain. With 1 base removed from V and 4 bases from J, the gap between germline ends came to 11 bases. The V gene's germline CDR1 is LNHDA and CDR2 SQIVND (reference sequence). This CDR3 comprises 15 residues.

This chain joins TRBV7-2 and TRBJ2-2; D possibly corresponds to TRBD1 (5 bases). The CDR3 consists of 12 residues. The V and J ends lost 1 base and 8 bases respectively, with 5 bases between them. The germline V gene has CDR1 SGHTA and CDR2 FQGNSA. CDR3 loop: CASSLGQGELFF. The CDR3 DNA reads as TGTGCCAGCAGCTTAGGACAGGGGGAGCTGTTTTTT. Supplemented by reference TRBV7-2 and TRBJ2-2, the full variable domain reads GAGVSQSPSNKVTEKGKDVELRCDPISGHTALYWYRQSLGQGLEFLIYFQGNSAPDKSGLPSDRFSAERTGGSVSTLTIQRTQQEDSAVYLCASSLGQGELFFGEGSRLTVL.

This clone was observed once. The chain combines TRBV11-3 with TRBJ2-3, with 9 bases aligning to TRBD1. The CDR3 loop spans 16 amino acids. Germline lookup yields CDR1 SGHNT and CDR2 YENEEA. Losses at the gene ends were 4 bases for V and 5 bases for J; bases not matched to a gene: 10. CDR3: CASSSFPGQGEDTQYF. The CDR3, as DNA: TGTGCCAGCAGCTCTTTCCCGGGACAGGGTGAAGATACGCAGTATTTT.

This clone has only one observation. The chain recombines TRBV7-2 with TRBJ2-1, with a possible D match to TRBD2 (6 bases). Germline V lookup: CDR1 SGHTA, CDR2 FQGNSA. CDR3 length: 13 residues. V was shortened by 1 base and J by 9 bases, with 10 bases between the two germline ends. This CDR3 is CASSLEGRREQFF. The CDR3 DNA reads TGTGCCAGCAGCTTAGAGGGGAGGCGTGAGCAGTTCTTC.